The present T cell receptor beta chain was sequenced within a study of cytomegalovirus exposure and HLA in healthy donors. Points from the study as a whole: The study reported that TCR beta sequences accurately predicted HLA-A and HLA-B alleles in most subjects. A later analysis associated under 20,000 TCR beta sequences with HLA alleles at a 0.05 false discovery rate. Reports described diagnosis of cytomegalovirus status by the classifier as highly specific and sensitive.

This clone was counted between two and nine times. Antigen specificity is unknown. The germline V and J ends were trimmed by 5 bases and 0 bases, with 13 bases remaining between them. The CDR3 totals 16 residues. Germline CDR1 and CDR2: LNHDA and SQIVND (reference sequence). Primers: 60 Vbeta forward and 13 Jbeta reverse. The table came from immunoSEQ multiplex PCR; TCRdb's copy has only in-frame clones and leaves some out. The table has about 150,000 clones, approximately 71% seen once; the top ten hold about 5%. This chain joins TRBV19 and TRBJ2-2; D not certain. The receptor comes from a woman under 30 in good health and CMV-seropositive. Sequenced sample: PBMCs. For the CDR3, the DNA is TGTGCCAGTAGTCCCTTTTCTCTACCGAACACCGGGGAGCTGTTTTTT. It encodes CASSPFSLPNTGELFF.